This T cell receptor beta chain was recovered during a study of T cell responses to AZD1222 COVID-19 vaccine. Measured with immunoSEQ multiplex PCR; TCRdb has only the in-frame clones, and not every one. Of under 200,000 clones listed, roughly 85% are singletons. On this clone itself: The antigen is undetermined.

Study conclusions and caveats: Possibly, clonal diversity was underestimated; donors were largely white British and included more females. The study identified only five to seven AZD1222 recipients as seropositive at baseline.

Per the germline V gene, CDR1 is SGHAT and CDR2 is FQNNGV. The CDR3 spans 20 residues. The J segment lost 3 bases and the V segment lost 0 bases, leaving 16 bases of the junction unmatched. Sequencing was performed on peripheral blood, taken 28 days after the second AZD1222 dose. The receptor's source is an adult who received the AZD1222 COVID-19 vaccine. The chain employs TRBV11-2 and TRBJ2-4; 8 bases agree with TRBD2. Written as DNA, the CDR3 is TGTGCCAGCAGCTTAGATATTGGCGCGGGGGGCTTTATCGGCAAAAACATTCAGTACTTC. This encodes CASSLDIGAGGFIGKNIQYF.